A selection of T cell receptor beta chains follows, all from one sample in a study of early T cells in non-severe SARS-CoV-2 infection. TCRdb reprocessed the 5' RACE reads via MiXCR and lists one record per CDR3 protein. The data contain 70,000 or so distinct CDR3 sequences, 9% to 15% of them singletons. Input material: whole blood. The receptor source for this set is an adult who was a healthcare worker with PCR-confirmed SARS-CoV-2 infection or an uninfected control (not recorded which). The CDR3 runs from the conserved cysteine through the conserved F or W. The D gene is left open where the match is weak. Clone size appears in some rows only: once, few, many, or a class for an expanded clone.

clone_size	d_call	v_call	j_call	cdr3_aa	cdr3_nt
NA	NA	TRBV5-5	TRBJ2-3	CASSIAGSRFTDTQYF	TGTGCCAGCAGCATTGCGGGGAGTAGGTTCACAGATACGCAGTATTTT
NA	NA	TRBV7-3	TRBJ2-5	CASSWDLGETQYF	TGTGCCAGCAGCTGGGATCTCGGAGAGACCCAGTACTTC
medium-sized	NA	TRBV7-8	TRBJ1-1	CASSLEGNTEAFF	TGTGCCAGCAGCTTAGAGGGGAACACTGAAGCTTTCTTT
few	TRBD1	TRBV7-3	TRBJ2-2	CASSRDRRGTAGELFF	TGTGCCAGCAGCCGGGACAGGAGGGGTACGGCCGGGGAGCTGTTTTTT
NA	NA	TRBV7-2	TRBJ2-3	CASSFLRTQYF	TGTGCCAGCAGCTTCCTCAGGACGCAGTATTTT
many	NA	TRBV7-3	TRBJ2-1	CASSLAEYNEQFF	TGTGCCAGCAGCTTAGCGGAGTACAATGAGCAGTTCTTC
many	NA	TRBV9	TRBJ2-1	CASSVAPGPKIEQFF	TGTGCCAGCAGCGTAGCCCCCGGGCCGAAGATAGAGCAGTTCTTC
NA	NA	TRBV2	TRBJ1-1	CAGNRERTEAFF	TGTGCCGGAAACAGGGAAAGGACTGAAGCTTTCTTT
NA	NA	TRBV7-9	TRBJ1-1	CASSLVGEGTEAFF	TGTGCCAGCAGCTTAGTGGGGGAGGGCACTGAAGCTTTCTTT
many	NA	TRBV28	TRBJ1-4	CASRAGITNEKLFF	TGTGCCAGCAGGGCAGGGATAACTAATGAAAAACTGTTTTTT
many	TRBD2	TRBV28	TRBJ2-1	CASPPRGLAGGDEQFF	TGTGCCAGCCCCCCTAGGGGACTAGCGGGAGGTGATGAGCAGTTCTTC
few	NA	TRBV30	TRBJ1-2	CAFQKGNYGYTF	TGTGCCTTTCAGAAAGGGAACTATGGCTACACCTTC
NA	NA	TRBV2	TRBJ2-3	CASRRGVTQYF	TGTGCCAGCAGGAGGGGAGTTACGCAGTATTTT
many	TRBD2	TRBV5-1	TRBJ2-7	CASSVLADSYEQYF	TGCGCCAGCAGCGTACTAGCGGACTCCTACGAGCAGTACTTC
few	NA	TRBV28	TRBJ1-2	CASSSSEGYGYTF	TGTGCCAGCAGCTCCTCCGAGGGTTATGGCTACACCTTC
many	NA	TRBV7-3	TRBJ2-5	CASSPTGLQETQYF	TGTGCCAGCAGCCCCACGGGACTCCAAGAGACCCAGTACTTC
NA	NA	TRBV7-9	TRBJ2-1	CASSSSGSLYNEQFF	TGTGCCAGCAGCTCATCGGGTTCCCTTTACAATGAGCAGTTCTTC
few	NA	TRBV27	TRBJ2-7	CASSFGEEQYF	TGTGCCAGCAGTTTCGGGGAGGAGCAGTACTTC
few	NA	TRBV30	TRBJ1-4	CAWQPGREKLFF	TGTGCCTGGCAACCGGGGAGGGAGAAACTGTTTTTT
many	NA	TRBV5-1	TRBJ1-4	CASSFVGANEKLFF	TGCGCCAGCAGCTTCGTAGGGGCTAATGAAAAACTGTTTTTT
many	TRBD2	TRBV7-6	TRBJ2-5	CASSLVTSGRQYQETQYF	TGTGCCAGCAGCTTAGTAACTAGCGGGAGGCAGTACCAAGAGACCCAGTACTTC
many	NA	TRBV2	TRBJ1-6	CASRFQGNNSPLHF	TGTGCCAGCAGGTTCCAGGGAAATAATTCACCCCTCCACTTT
many	TRBD1	TRBV19	TRBJ2-2	CASSIWQGATGELFF	TGTGCCAGTAGTATATGGCAGGGGGCTACCGGGGAGCTGTTTTTT
few	NA	TRBV4-2	TRBJ2-2	CASSHADLTGELFF	TGTGCCAGCAGCCACGCGGACCTCACCGGGGAGCTGTTTTTT
NA	NA	TRBV19	TRBJ2-7	CATEGPSFEQYF	TGTGCCACCGAGGGACCGAGCTTCGAGCAGTACTTC
many	NA	TRBV6-1	TRBJ1-6	CASSEFPLLPTGNGSPLHF	TGTGCCAGCAGTGAATTTCCCTTACTTCCAACAGGGAATGGTTCACCCCTCCACTTT